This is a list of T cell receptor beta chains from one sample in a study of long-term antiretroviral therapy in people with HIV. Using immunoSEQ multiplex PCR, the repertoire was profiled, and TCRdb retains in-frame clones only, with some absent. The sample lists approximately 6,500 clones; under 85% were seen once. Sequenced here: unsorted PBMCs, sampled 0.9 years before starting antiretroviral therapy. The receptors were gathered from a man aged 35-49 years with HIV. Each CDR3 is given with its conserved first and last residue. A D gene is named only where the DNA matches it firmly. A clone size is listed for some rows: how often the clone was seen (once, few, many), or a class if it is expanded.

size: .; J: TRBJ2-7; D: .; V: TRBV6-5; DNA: TGTGCCAGCAGCTACAGGGAGAGCTCCTACGAGCAGTACTTC; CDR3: CASSYRESSYEQYF
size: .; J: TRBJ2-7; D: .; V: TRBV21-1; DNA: TGTGCCAGCAGCAAACGACAGGGAGACAGTGTACCCTACGAGCAGTACTTC; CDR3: CASSKRQGDSVPYEQYF
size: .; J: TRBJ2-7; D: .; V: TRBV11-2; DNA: TGTGCCAGCAGCTTAGATCCTTCCTACGAGCAGTACTTC; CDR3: CASSLDPSYEQYF
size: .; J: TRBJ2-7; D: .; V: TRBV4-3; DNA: TGCGCCAGCAGCCCAGGGGCCGCGGGCTACGAGCAGTACTTC; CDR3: CASSPGAAGYEQYF
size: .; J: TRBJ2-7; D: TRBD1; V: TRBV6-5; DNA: TGTGCCAGCAGTCCGGGACAGGACTACGAGCAGTACTTC; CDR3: CASSPGQDYEQYF
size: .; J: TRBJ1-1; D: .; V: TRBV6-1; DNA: TGTGCCAGCAGAAGGACGGAAGCCCCTGAAGCTTTCTTT; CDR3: CASRRTEAPEAFF
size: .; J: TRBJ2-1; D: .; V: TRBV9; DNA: TGTGCCAGCAGCGTAGAGACCAATGAGCAGTTCTTC; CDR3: CASSVETNEQFF
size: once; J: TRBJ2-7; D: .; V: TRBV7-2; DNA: TGTGCCAGCAGCTTAAATCTAATAGGACCGGTCGAGCAGTACTTC; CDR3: CASSLNLIGPVEQYF
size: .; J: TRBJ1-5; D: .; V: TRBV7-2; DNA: TGTGCCAGCAGCTTGGGAGTAAAAGATCAGCCCCAGCATTTT; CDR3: CASSLGVKDQPQHF
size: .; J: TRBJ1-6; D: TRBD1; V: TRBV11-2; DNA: TGTGCCAGCAGCTTATATCTAGGACAGGTTAGGGGGTTTAATTCACCCCTCCACTTT; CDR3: CASSLYLGQVRGFNSPLHF
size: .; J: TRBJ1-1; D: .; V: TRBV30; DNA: TGTGCCTGGAGTGGCCTTAGTTACACTGAAGCTTTCTTT; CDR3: CAWSGLSYTEAFF
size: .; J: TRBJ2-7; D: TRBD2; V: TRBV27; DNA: TGTGCCAGCAGTCCCCCGGGCCTAGCGGGTCCTTACGAGCAGTACTTC; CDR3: CASSPPGLAGPYEQYF
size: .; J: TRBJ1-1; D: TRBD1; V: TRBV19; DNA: TGTGCCAGTAGTATGAACCCGGGACAGCTGAACACTGAAGCTTTCTTT; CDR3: CASSMNPGQLNTEAFF
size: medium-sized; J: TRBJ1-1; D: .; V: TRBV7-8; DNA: TGTGCCAGCACCCCGGGGGAGGGCGCTGAAGCTTTCTTT; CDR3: CASTPGEGAEAFF
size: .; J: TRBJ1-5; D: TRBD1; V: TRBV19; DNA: TGTGCCAGTAGTGGACAGGCCTATAGCAATCAGCCCCAGCATTTT; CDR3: CASSGQAYSNQPQHF
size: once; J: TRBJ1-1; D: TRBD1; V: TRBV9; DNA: TGTGCCAGCGTCCGACAGGGGGGAACTGAAGCTTTCTTT; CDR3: CASVRQGGTEAFF
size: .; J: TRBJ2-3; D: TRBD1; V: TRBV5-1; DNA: TGCGCCAGCAGCGTTAACAGGGGAGATACGCAGTATTTT; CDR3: CASSVNRGDTQYF
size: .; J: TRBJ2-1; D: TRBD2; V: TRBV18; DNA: TGTGCCAGCTCACCGACTAGCGGGGGGGCCGGAGTAAATGAGCAGTTCTTC; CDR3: CASSPTSGGAGVNEQFF
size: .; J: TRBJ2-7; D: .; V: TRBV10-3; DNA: TGTGCCATCAGTGAAATCTTCTGGTCCTACGAGCAGTACTTC; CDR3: CAISEIFWSYEQYF
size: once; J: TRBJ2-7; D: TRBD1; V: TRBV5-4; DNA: TGTGCCAGCAGCCCCAATGCCGGGACAGCCTACGAGCAGTACTTC; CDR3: CASSPNAGTAYEQYF
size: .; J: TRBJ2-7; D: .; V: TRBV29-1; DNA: TGCAGCGTAGTCCAGGGAAACGCCTACGAGCAGTACTTC; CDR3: CSVVQGNAYEQYF
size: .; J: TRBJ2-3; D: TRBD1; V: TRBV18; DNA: TGTGCCAGCTCCGGACAGGGGGCAACAGATACGCAGTATTTT; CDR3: CASSGQGATDTQYF
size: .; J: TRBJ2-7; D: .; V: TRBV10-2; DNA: TGCGCCAGCAGTCGACTAGTTAGTCACGAGCAGTACTTC; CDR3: CASSRLVSHEQYF
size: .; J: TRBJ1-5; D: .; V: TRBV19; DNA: TGTGCCAGTAGTCCGGACAGCAATCAGCCCCAGCATTTT; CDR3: CASSPDSNQPQHF
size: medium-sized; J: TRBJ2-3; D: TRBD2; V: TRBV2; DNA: TGTGCCAGCAGGGCACTAGTGGGCGGGACTAACTCAGATACGCAGTATTTT; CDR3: CASRALVGGTNSDTQYF
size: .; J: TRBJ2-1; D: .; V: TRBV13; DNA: TGTGCCAGCAGCTTCCGACAGTCCCATGTCTATGAGCAGTTCTTC; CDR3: CASSFRQSHVYEQFF
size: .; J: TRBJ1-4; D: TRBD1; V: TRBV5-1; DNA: TGCGCCAGCAGCCCAGGACAGGGGAATGAAAAACTGTTTTTT; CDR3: CASSPGQGNEKLFF
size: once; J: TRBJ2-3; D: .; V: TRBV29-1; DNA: TGCAGCGTTGAAGAATCGGGGACCGATACGCAGTATTTT; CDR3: CSVEESGTDTQYF